This T cell receptor (beta chain) derives from a study of CD8+CD57+ T cells in acquired aplastic anemia. Whole-study context: The average for DNA from sorted CD4+ and CD8+ cells was 3.2 ug.

The use of genomic DNA as template underpinned the TCR beta VDJ and CDR3 profiling. One entry per CDR3 protein results from TCRdb running MiXCR on the reads. The repertoire consists of about 180,000 distinct CDR3 sequences, with more than 45% occurring once and the leading ten covering 0.85% to 1.3%. Overall study findings and caveats: The same twenty-nine CD8+ CDR3 sequences occurred in patients and in controls.

This clonotype was counted ten times or more. Its antigen remains unknown. Germline CDR1 and CDR2: LNHDA and SQIVND (reference sequence). CDR3 length: 15 amino acids. V shed 5 bases, J shed 3 bases, and the junction held 8 bases outside the gene matches. The sequenced patients had an expansion of CD8+CD57+ cells seen by flow cytometry. Every patient presented with severe acquired aplastic anemia. Patients were therapy-naive when their blood was sampled. The material sequenced was sorted CD4+, CD8+, or CD8+CD57+ T cells (not recorded which) from PBMCs. The V gene is TRBV19, the J gene TRBJ2-3; 7 bases are a match to TRBD1. The TCR sequence derives from a human donor with aplastic anemia. CDR3 amino acids: CASSYPSTGTDTQYF. DNA of the CDR3: TGTGCCAGTAGTTACCCCTCGACAGGGACAGATACGCAGTATTTT. The complete variable domain, with remaining parts taken from reference TRBV19 and TRBJ2-3, reads DGGITQSPKYLFRKEGQNVTLSCEQNLNHDAMYWYRQDPGQGLRLIYYSQIVNDFQKGDIAEGYSVSREKKESFPLTVTSAQKNPTAFYLCASSYPSTGTDTQYFGPGTRLTVL.